This T cell receptor beta chain was profiled in a study of control samples from healthy donors and cancer patients. The repertoire was sequenced with immunoSEQ multiplex PCR; TCRdb's copy has only in-frame clones and lacks some. This table holds fewer than 200,000 clones, roughly nine tenths found once. The sequenced material came from blood. The clonotype was recovered from a man aged 25 to 45 in good health.

Here the CDR3 DNA reads TGTGCCAGCAGGGCGGGGGGCGGCTACACCTTC. Protein: CASRAGGGYTF. This chain uses TRBV2 with TRBJ1-2; perhaps TRBD1 as D (6 bases). The CDR3 is 11 amino acids. V was cut by 6 bases and J by 8 bases, with 10 bases left in between. Germline CDR1 reads SNHLY; CDR2 reads FYNNEI. The full variable domain, rest sourced from reference TRBV2 and TRBJ1-2, is EPEVTQTPSHQVTQMGQEVILRCVPISNHLYFYWYRQILGQKVEFLVSFYNNEISEKSEIFDDQFSVERPDGSNFTLKIRSTKLEDSAMYFCASRAGGGYTFGSGTRLTVV.